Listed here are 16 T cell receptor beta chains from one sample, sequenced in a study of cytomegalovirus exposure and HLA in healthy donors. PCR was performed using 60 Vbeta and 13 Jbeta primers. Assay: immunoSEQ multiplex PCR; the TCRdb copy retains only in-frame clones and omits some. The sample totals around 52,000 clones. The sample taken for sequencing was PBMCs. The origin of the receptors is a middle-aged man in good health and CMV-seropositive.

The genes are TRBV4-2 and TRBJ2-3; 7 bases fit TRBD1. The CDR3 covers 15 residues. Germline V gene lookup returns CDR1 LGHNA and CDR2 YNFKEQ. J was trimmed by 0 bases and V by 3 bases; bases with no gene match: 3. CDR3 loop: CASSHRTGSTDTQYF. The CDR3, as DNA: TGTGCCAGCAGCCATCGGACAGGTAGCACAGATACGCAGTATTTT.

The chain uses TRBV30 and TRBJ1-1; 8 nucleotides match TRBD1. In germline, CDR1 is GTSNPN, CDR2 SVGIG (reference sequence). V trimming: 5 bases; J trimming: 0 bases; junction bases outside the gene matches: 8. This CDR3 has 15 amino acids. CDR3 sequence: CAWGRQGSMNTEAFF. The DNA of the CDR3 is TGTGCCTGGGGCCGACAGGGGTCAATGAACACTGAAGCTTTCTTT.

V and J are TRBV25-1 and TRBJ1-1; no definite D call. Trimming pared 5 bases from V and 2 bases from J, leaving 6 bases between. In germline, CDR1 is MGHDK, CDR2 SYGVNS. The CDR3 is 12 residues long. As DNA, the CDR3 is TGTGCCAGCAGTCGGGATAACACTGAAGCTTTCTTT. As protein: CASSRDNTEAFF.

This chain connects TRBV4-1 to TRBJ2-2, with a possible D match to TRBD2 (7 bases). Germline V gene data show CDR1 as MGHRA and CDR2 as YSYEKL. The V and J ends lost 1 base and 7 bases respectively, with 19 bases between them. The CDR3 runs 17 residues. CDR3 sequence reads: CASSQGGRREWIGELFF. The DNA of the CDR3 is TGCGCCAGCAGCCAAGGGGGGCGGCGGGAGTGGATCGGGGAGCTGTTTTTT.

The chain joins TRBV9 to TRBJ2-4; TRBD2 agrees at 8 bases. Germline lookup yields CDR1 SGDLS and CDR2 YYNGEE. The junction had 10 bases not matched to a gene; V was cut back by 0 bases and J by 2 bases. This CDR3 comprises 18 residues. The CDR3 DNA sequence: TGTGCCAGCAGCGTAGGAGCGGGAGCCCATCTTTCCAAAAACATTCAGTACTTC. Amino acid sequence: CASSVGAGAHLSKNIQYF.

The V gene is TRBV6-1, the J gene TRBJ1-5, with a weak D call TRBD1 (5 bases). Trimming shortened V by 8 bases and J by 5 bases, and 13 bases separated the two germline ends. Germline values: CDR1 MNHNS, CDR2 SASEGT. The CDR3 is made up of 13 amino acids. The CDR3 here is CASEDTHYQPQHF. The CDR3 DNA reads TGTGCCAGCGAGGACACCCATTATCAGCCCCAGCATTTT.

CDR3 region: CASSSGQASWNTEAFF. CDR3 DNA: TGCGCCAGCAGCTCCGGACAGGCCTCGTGGAACACTGAAGCTTTCTTT. This sequence joins TRBV5-1 and TRBJ1-1; 7 nucleotides match TRBD1. Per the germline V gene, CDR1 is SGHRS and CDR2 is YFSETQ. The CDR3 has 16 residues. The V segment lost 3 bases and the J segment 1 base; nucleotides outside the gene matches: 9. Full variable domain (outside the CDR3, taken from reference TRBV5-1 and TRBJ1-1): KAGVTQTPRYLIKTRGQQVTLSCSPISGHRSVSWYQQTPGQGLQFLFEYFSETQRNKGNFPGRFSGRQFSNSRSEMNVSTLELGDSALYLCASSSGQASWNTEAFFGQGTRLTVV.

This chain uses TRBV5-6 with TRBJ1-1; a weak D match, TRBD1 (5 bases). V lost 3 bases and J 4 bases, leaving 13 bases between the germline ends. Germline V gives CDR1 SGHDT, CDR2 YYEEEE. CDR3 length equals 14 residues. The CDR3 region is CASSSTGGPTEAFF. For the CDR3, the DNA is TGTGCCAGCAGCTCTACAGGTGGCCCCACTGAAGCTTTCTTT. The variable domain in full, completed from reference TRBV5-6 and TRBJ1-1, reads DAGVTQSPTHLIKTRGQQVTLRCSPKSGHDTVSWYQQALGQGPQFIFQYYEEEERQRGNFPDRFSGHQFPNYSSELNVNALLLGDSALYLCASSSTGGPTEAFFGQGTRLTVV.

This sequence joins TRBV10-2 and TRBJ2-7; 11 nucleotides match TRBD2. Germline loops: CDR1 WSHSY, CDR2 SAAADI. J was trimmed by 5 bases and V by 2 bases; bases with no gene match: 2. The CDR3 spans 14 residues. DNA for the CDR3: TGCGCCAGCAGTGAGACTAGCGGGAGACACGAGCAGTACTTC. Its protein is CASSETSGRHEQYF.

DNA of the CDR3: TGCAGCGCCCGGGGTTTACAAGAGACCCAGTACTTC. Translated, it gives CSARGLQETQYF. This chain uses TRBV29-1 with TRBJ2-5; perhaps TRBD2 as D (5 bases). Germline CDR1 is SQVTM and CDR2 is ANQGSEA. The V gene lost 7 bases and the J gene lost 2 bases, with 11 bases spanning the gap. CDR3 length: 12 residues.

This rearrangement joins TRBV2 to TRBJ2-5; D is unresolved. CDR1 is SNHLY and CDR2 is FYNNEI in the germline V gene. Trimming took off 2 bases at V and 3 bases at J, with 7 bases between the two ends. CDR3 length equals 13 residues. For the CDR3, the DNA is TGTGCCAGCAGTGAACGAGGAAAAGAGACCCAGTACTTC. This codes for CASSERGKETQYF. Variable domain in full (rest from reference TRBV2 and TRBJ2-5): EPEVTQTPSHQVTQMGQEVILRCVPISNHLYFYWYRQILGQKVEFLVSFYNNEISEKSEIFDDQFSVERPDGSNFTLKIRSTKLEDSAMYFCASSERGKETQYFGPGTRLLVL.

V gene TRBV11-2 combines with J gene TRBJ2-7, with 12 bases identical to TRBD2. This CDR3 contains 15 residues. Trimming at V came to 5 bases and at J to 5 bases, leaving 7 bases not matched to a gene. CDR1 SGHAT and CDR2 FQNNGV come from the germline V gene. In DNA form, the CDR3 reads TGTGCCAGCAGCCCGACTAGCGGGAGTCCCGACGAGCAGTACTTC. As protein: CASSPTSGSPDEQYF.

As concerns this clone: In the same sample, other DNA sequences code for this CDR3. The CDR3 is CASRRTSVRETQYF. The DNA of the CDR3 is TGTGCCAGCAGGCGGACTAGCGTCCGGGAGACCCAGTACTTC. The rearrangement links TRBV2 to TRBJ2-5; 9 bases match TRBD2. The V gene end was trimmed by 6 bases and the J gene end by 5 bases; junction bases not matched to a gene: 7. The CDR3 contains 14 residues. Germline V CDR1 and CDR2: SNHLY, FYNNEI.

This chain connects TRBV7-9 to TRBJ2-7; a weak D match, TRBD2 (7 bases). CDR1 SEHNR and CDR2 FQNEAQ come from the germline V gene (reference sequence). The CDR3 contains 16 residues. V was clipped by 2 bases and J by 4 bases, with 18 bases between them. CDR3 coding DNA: TGTGCCAGCAGCTTAATGGGGGGGGGCACCCATTACGAGCAGTACTTC. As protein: CASSLMGGGTHYEQYF. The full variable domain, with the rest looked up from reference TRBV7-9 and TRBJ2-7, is DTGVSQNPRHKITKRGQNVTFRCDPISEHNRLYWYRQTLGQGPEFLTYFQNEAQLEKSRLLSDRFSAERPKGSFSTLEIQRTEQGDSAMYLCASSLMGGGTHYEQYFGPGTRLTVT.

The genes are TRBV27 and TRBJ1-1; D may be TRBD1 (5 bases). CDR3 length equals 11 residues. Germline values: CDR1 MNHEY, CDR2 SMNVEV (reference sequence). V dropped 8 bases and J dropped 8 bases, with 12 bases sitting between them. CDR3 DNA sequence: TGTGCCAGCGGTTGGGGCAGGGAAGCTTTCTTT. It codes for CASGWGREAFF.

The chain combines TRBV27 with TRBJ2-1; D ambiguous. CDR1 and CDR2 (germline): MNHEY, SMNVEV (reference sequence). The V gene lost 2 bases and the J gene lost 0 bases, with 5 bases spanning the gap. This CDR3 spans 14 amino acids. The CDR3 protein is CASSLVSSYNEQFF. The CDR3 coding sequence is TGTGCCAGCAGTTTAGTGAGCTCCTACAATGAGCAGTTCTTC.